This T cell receptor beta chain was identified in a study of identical twins. Trimming cost V 6 bases and J 3 bases; bases outside gene matches: 16. The CDR3 is 19 amino acids. Points from the study as a whole: Beta out-of-frame twin sharing showed a weaker excess.

On this clonotype: Antigen unknown.

TCRdb fed the 5' RACE reads into MiXCR, producing one record per CDR3 protein. Among 1.5 million to 2 million distinct CDR3 sequences listed, under 35% were seen once. The specimen was cord blood. The V call is TRBV12-3 or TRBV12-4, the J call TRBJ2-5; 13 bases line up with TRBD2. This sequence originates from a newborn girl in good health. Here the CDR3 DNA reads TGTGCCAGCAGCTCCAAGCCCGGGACTAGCGGGATCCGAAAAGAGACCCAGTACTTC. It translates to CASSSKPGTSGIRKETQYF.